The present TCR beta chain was sequenced within a study of OX40 agonist ivuxolimab in advanced cancers. If patients had autoimmune disease history or systemic immunosuppression, they were excluded. This clone was found once. The method was immunoSEQ multiplex PCR; TCRdb's version includes in-frame clones alone and lacks a portion of them. The table shows about 79,000 clones, with 90% occurring only once. The receptor was isolated from an adult with an advanced solid tumor such as melanoma, head and neck, liver or kidney cancer. The specimen was CD4+ or CD8+ T cells sorted from blood, collected in a trial of the OX40 agonist ivuxolimab.

Here the CDR3 reads CASSITKQNSYNSPLHF. CDR3 sequence (DNA): TGTGCCAGCAGCATAACAAAGCAGAACTCCTATAATTCACCCCTCCACTTT. This chain uses TRBV13 with TRBJ1-6; no reliable D call. The CDR3 consists of 17 residues. Between the trimmed V and J ends, which lost 5 bases and 0 bases, there was a span of 14 bases. Per germline, CDR1 PRHDT and CDR2 FYEKMQ (reference sequence).